The 17 T cell receptor beta chains listed next were all sequenced from one sample in a study of shared clonotypes between healthy human individuals. Only in-frame clones appear in the TCRdb table, and some are missing; sequencing was by immunoSEQ multiplex PCR. This sample yields some 1 million clones, of which around 76% are seen a single time; 1.4% to 1.5% belongs to the top ten. The sequenced material came from memory CD4+ T cells sorted from blood. As for subset: CD45RA-negative fraction. These receptor sequences come from a man aged 18 to 29 in good health.

V usage is TRBV7-6 and J usage is TRBJ1-6; tentatively, D is TRBD1 (5 bases). The CDR3 has 19 amino acids. V lost 5 bases, J lost 7 bases, and 27 bases lay in between. Germline V gives CDR1 SGHVS, CDR2 FNYEAQ. CDR3 residues: CASSKHTVRPGALNSPLHF. The DNA for the CDR3 is TGTGCCAGCAGCAAACATACAGTCCGACCCGGGGCACTAAATTCACCCCTCCACTTT.

This clone was counted a single time. The rearrangement uses TRBV11-2 and TRBJ2-7; D is uncertain. Germline V gene sequence: CDR1 SGHAT, CDR2 FQNNGV. The CDR3 has 14 residues. V was trimmed by 1 base and J by 2 bases, leaving 9 bases between them. The CDR3 reads CASSLADGTYEQYF. The DNA of the CDR3 is TGTGCCAGCAGCTTAGCGGACGGCACCTACGAGCAGTACTTC.

This clone was seen a few times. V usage is TRBV5-6 and J usage is TRBJ1-1; the match to TRBD1 covers 8 bases. This CDR3 region has 14 residues. Trimming removed 5 bases from V and 9 bases from J; junction bases left unmatched: 12. Germline V gene data show CDR1 as SGHDT and CDR2 as YYEEEE. For the CDR3, the DNA is TGTGCCAGCAGTTACCACAGCACAGGGGGGCAAGCTTTCTTT. It yields the protein CASSYHSTGGQAFF.

In its sample, this clone was seen once. The same CDR3 arises from other DNA sequences in this sample as well. The CDR3 nucleotides read TGTGCCACTCGTCCAGGGGGTGTAAATTCACCCCTCCACTTT. It codes for CATRPGGVNSPLHF. The rearrangement links TRBV7-9 to TRBJ1-6, with 7 bases that match TRBD1. V shed 10 bases, J shed 7 bases, and the junction held 10 bases outside the gene matches. From germline, CDR1 is SEHNR and CDR2 FQNEAQ (reference sequence). The CDR3 consists of 14 residues.

The count of this clone is one. The chain combines TRBV18 with TRBJ1-2, with 9 positions matching TRBD1. Germline V gene lookup returns CDR1 KGHSH and CDR2 LQKENI. There are 15 residues in the CDR3. The V segment lost 0 bases and the J segment 12 bases; nucleotides outside the gene matches: 11. The CDR3, as DNA: TGTGCCAGCTCACCACCGAGGACAGGGGCCGAACTCCACACCTTC. It encodes CASSPPRTGAELHTF.

The chain joins TRBV11-2 to TRBJ2-7; no definite D call. Per germline, CDR1 SGHAT and CDR2 FQNNGV. The CDR3 totals 13 residues. Trimming pared 1 base from V and 3 bases from J, leaving 7 bases between. The chain's CDR3 is CASSLVNSYEQYF. The CDR3 nucleotides are TGTGCCAGCAGCTTAGTGAATAGCTACGAGCAGTACTTC.

The chain is built from TRBV19 and TRBJ1-5, with unresolved D. CDR3 size: 14 residues. Germline CDR1 is LNHDA and CDR2 is SQIVND (reference sequence). V lost 5 bases, J lost 2 bases, and 10 bases lay in between. The CDR3 bases are TGTGCCAGTAGTCCCTCCGCGGGCAATCAGCCCCAGCATTTT. Amino acids: CASSPSAGNQPQHF.

The chain couples TRBV6-1 to TRBJ1-2; perhaps TRBD1 as D (6 bases). V lost 4 bases to trimming and J lost 2 bases, with 14 bases between them. The CDR3 is made up of 15 amino acids. CDR1 is MNHNS, CDR2 SASEGT, per germline. CDR3 sequence reads: CASSVPRTANYGYTF. CDR3 nucleotide sequence: TGTGCCAGCAGTGTCCCCAGGACAGCCAACTATGGCTACACCTTC.

The J gene is TRBJ1-1, the V gene TRBV18, with D unclear. The CDR3 is made up of 14 amino acids. CDR1 KGHSH and CDR2 LQKENI come from the germline V gene. V was pared by 3 bases and J by 5 bases, with 13 bases between. As DNA, the CDR3 is TGTGCCAGCTCACCGGTCCAAGGGTCGACTGAAGCTTTCTTT. This translates into CASSPVQGSTEAFF.

A few counts support this clone. J is TRBJ2-7 and V is TRBV5-1; 9 bases match TRBD1. This CDR3 comprises 14 residues. V trimming: 2 bases; J trimming: 5 bases; junction bases outside the gene matches: 5. Germline V lookup: CDR1 SGHRS, CDR2 YFSETQ. The CDR3 DNA reads as TGCGCCAGCAGCTTAGACAGGGGGGGCGACGAGCAGTACTTC. This encodes CASSLDRGGDEQYF.

This clone was detected a few times. The rearrangement joins TRBV6-5 to TRBJ1-5; D is unresolved. Trimming took off 8 bases at V and 1 base at J, with 15 bases between the two ends. Germline loops: CDR1 MNHEY, CDR2 SVGAGI. The CDR3 totals 15 residues. CDR3 region: CASRVDGQSNQPQHF. CDR3 in DNA: TGTGCCAGCCGGGTGGACGGCCAAAGCAATCAGCCCCAGCATTTT.

The rearrangement uses TRBV5-1 and TRBJ2-3; no definite D call. The CDR3 totals 15 residues. Germline V lookup: CDR1 SGHRS, CDR2 YFSETQ. V dropped 4 bases and J dropped 6 bases, with 18 bases sitting between them. The CDR3 region has the DNA TGCGCCAGCAGCCTCCTTGGACCGACGAGGGATACGCAGTATTTT. Amino acids: CASSLLGPTRDTQYF.

V is TRBV19 and J is TRBJ2-1; TRBD2 might be the D (5 bases). Trimming removed 3 bases from V and 8 bases from J, with 8 bases in between. The V gene's germline CDR1 is LNHDA and CDR2 SQIVND (reference sequence). This CDR3 is built from 12 residues. CDR3 region: CASSIEGYEQFF. DNA of the CDR3: TGTGCCAGTAGTATTGAGGGTTATGAGCAGTTCTTC.

V usage is TRBV28 and J usage is TRBJ2-7; D is possibly TRBD1 (5 bases). V was clipped by 6 bases and J by 4 bases, with 13 bases between them. The germline gives CDR1 MDHEN, CDR2 SYDVKM. There are 13 residues in the CDR3. The CDR3 is CASRAGLRYEQYF. In nucleotides, the CDR3 is TGTGCCAGCAGGGCAGGGCTACGATACGAGCAGTACTTC.

CDR3 coding DNA: TGCGCCAGCAGCTTGGCGACGTCAACTAATGAAAAACTGTTTTTT. Amino acid sequence: CASSLATSTNEKLFF. The chain couples TRBV5-1 to TRBJ1-4; D is unresolved. The V gene's germline CDR1 is SGHRS and CDR2 YFSETQ. The ends were cut back, 0 bases at V and 0 bases at J, with 6 bases in the middle. The CDR3 consists of 15 residues.

V usage is TRBV19 and J usage is TRBJ2-7; the D gene is possibly TRBD2 (6 bases). CDR1 and CDR2 (germline): LNHDA, SQIVND (reference sequence). There are 15 residues in the CDR3. Trimming took off 5 bases at V and 3 bases at J, with 17 bases between the two ends. The chain's CDR3 is CASSSRGYGGYEQYF. CDR3 nucleotides: TGTGCCAGTAGTTCCCGGGGATACGGGGGCTACGAGCAGTACTTC.

The V and J genes are TRBV7-2 and TRBJ2-5; D is perhaps TRBD1 (5 bases). This CDR3 has 14 residues. Germline V CDR1 and CDR2: SGHTA, FQGNSA. Trimming stripped 5 bases from V and 1 base from J, with 11 bases between. The CDR3 region is CASSTTVFQETQYF. DNA for the CDR3: TGTGCCAGCAGCACGACAGTCTTCCAAGAGACCCAGTACTTC.